This T cell receptor beta chain was captured in a study of T cell changes during pregnancy in multiple sclerosis. The V and J ends lost 2 bases and 0 bases, in that order; junction bases with no gene match: 8. In germline, CDR1 is MNHEY, CDR2 SMNVEV (reference sequence). The CDR3 covers 20 residues. Sequencing used immunoSEQ multiplex PCR; TCRdb keeps in-frame clones, though not all of them. The sample records roughly 20,000 clones, 88% being singletons. This TCR was sampled from a female donor in good health, enrolled as a control in a pregnancy study. Sequencing was performed on CD4+ T cells from peripheral blood mononuclear cells, taken in the first trimester of pregnancy. The V call is TRBV27, the J call TRBJ1-6; 12 bases match TRBD1. Written as DNA, the CDR3 is TGTGCCAGCAGTTTAACTTCTAGGGGACAGGGGGCCTCCTATAATTCACCCCTCCACTTT. As protein: CASSLTSRGQGASYNSPLHF.